One sample yielded the 12 T cell receptor beta chains listed below, sequenced in a study of shared clonotypes between healthy human individuals. Data came from immunoSEQ multiplex PCR; TCRdb stores just in-frame clones and leaves some out. The sample shows about 380,000 clones, around 96% of them seen only once. Sequenced input: memory CD8+ T cells sorted from blood. Subset specified: CD45RO+ cells pooled with CCR7-negative TemRA cells. Receptors originate from a man aged 25-45 years in good health.

Note on this clone: The germline gene is not matched at one end of the junction; a read error may be the cause. The same CDR3 arises from other DNA sequences in this sample as well. J is TRBJ2-1 and V is TRBV6-5; the match to TRBD2 covers 8 bases. CDR1 and CDR2 (germline): MNHEY, SVGAGI. The CDR3 length is 14 residues. The CDR3 loop reads CASTVTSGLPEQFF. In DNA form, the CDR3 reads TGTGCTAGCACGGTAACTAGCGGCTTGCCGGAGCAGTTCTTC.

V is TRBV4-1 and J is TRBJ2-7, with 7 bases lining up with TRBD1. V shed 1 base and J 0 bases; nucleotides not matched to a gene: 6. In germline, CDR1 is MGHRA, CDR2 YSYEKL. This CDR3 has 16 amino acids. CDR3 in amino acids: CASSQASGGSSYEQYF. The CDR3 DNA is TGCGCCAGCAGCCAAGCTTCAGGGGGAAGCTCCTACGAGCAGTACTTC.

The J gene is TRBJ1-5, the V gene TRBV2; D not certain. With 6 bases removed from V and 0 bases from J, the gap between germline ends came to 6 bases. This CDR3 region has 13 residues. In germline, CDR1 is SNHLY, CDR2 FYNNEI. CDR3 loop: CASRDGSNQPQHF. CDR3 in DNA: TGTGCCAGCAGGGACGGTAGCAATCAGCCCCAGCATTTT.

V usage is TRBV6-1 and J usage is TRBJ2-1; TRBD2 agrees at 7 bases. The CDR3 has 16 residues. Germline V gene sequence: CDR1 MNHNS, CDR2 SASEGT. V shed 4 bases and J 4 bases; nucleotides not matched to a gene: 10. The CDR3 DNA follows: TGTGCCAGCAGTGTGCCCCGGGACTATGTATACAATGAGCAGTTCTTC. Translating it yields CASSVPRDYVYNEQFF.

The rearrangement uses TRBV19 and TRBJ2-7; TRBD1 or TRBD2 may be the D gene (5 bases each). This CDR3 is 12 amino acids long. Trimming removed 1 base at V and 5 bases at J, with 6 bases between. Germline loops: CDR1 LNHDA, CDR2 SQIVND (reference sequence). The CDR3 DNA reads as TGTGCCAGTAGTATAGCGGGACACGAGCAGTACTTC. Protein sequence: CASSIAGHEQYF.

This chain uses TRBV10-2 with TRBJ2-3, with D possibly TRBD1 on 5 matching bases. CDR1 is WSHSY, CDR2 SAAADI, per germline. Trimming stripped 3 bases from V and 4 bases from J, with 14 bases between. This CDR3 is 15 amino acids long. CDR3 sequence reads: CASSDRQGYADTQYF. In nucleotides, the CDR3 is TGCGCCAGCAGTGACAGGCAGGGATACGCAGATACGCAGTATTTT.

The chain is built from TRBV11-2 and TRBJ1-1, with TRBD1 matching 10 bases. The CDR3 is 16 amino acids. Trimming at V came to 4 bases and at J to 2 bases, leaving 7 bases not matched to a gene. CDR1 SGHAT and CDR2 FQNNGV come from the germline V gene. CDR3 region: CASSYLGTGANTEAFF. CDR3 nucleotide sequence: TGTGCCAGCAGCTACCTCGGGACAGGGGCCAACACTGAAGCTTTCTTT.

The chain links TRBV11-2 to TRBJ1-3; no reliable D call. The length of the CDR3 is 13 residues. The V end was cut by 2 bases, the J end by 3 bases, with 5 bases between. From germline, CDR1 is SGHAT and CDR2 FQNNGV. CDR3 sequence reads: CASSLRLGNTIYF. CDR3 nucleotide sequence: TGTGCCAGCAGCTTACGTCTTGGAAACACCATATATTTT.

CDR3 sequence: CASSDFRTAPGYTF. The CDR3 nucleotides are TGTGCCAGCAGTGACTTTCGAACAGCCCCTGGCTACACCTTC. The gene calls are TRBV28 and TRBJ1-2; D remains ambiguous. The CDR3 sequence is 14 residues long. CDR1 and CDR2 (germline): MDHEN, SYDVKM. V dropped 5 bases and J dropped 7 bases, with 17 bases sitting between them.

This sequence joins TRBV6-5 and TRBJ2-4; 7 nucleotides match TRBD1. CDR3 length equals 14 residues. V shed 2 bases, J shed 5 bases, and the junction held 3 bases outside the gene matches. Germline CDR1 MNHEY, CDR2 SVGAGI. The DNA of the CDR3 is TGTGCCAGCAGTTACAGGGGGCTCGAAAACATTCAGTACTTC. Translating it yields CASSYRGLENIQYF.

The V gene is TRBV6-6, the J gene TRBJ2-4; the match to TRBD1 covers 9 bases. V lost 5 bases to trimming and J lost 3 bases; unmatched junction nucleotides: 5. The CDR3 consists of 15 residues. Germline-derived CDR1 and CDR2 are MNHNY and SVGAGI (reference sequence). The CDR3 is CASSPGQGGKNIQYF. CDR3 sequence (DNA): TGTGCCAGCAGTCCGGGACAGGGAGGCAAAAACATTCAGTACTTC.

J is TRBJ1-1 and V is TRBV29-1; TRBD1 might be the D (5 bases). Germline loops: CDR1 SQVTM, CDR2 ANQGSEA. Trimming removed 7 bases at V and 1 base at J, with 13 bases between. CDR3 size: 13 residues. The CDR3 spells CSAKRGPNTEAFF. The CDR3 nucleotides read TGCAGCGCAAAAAGGGGACCGAACACTGAAGCTTTCTTT.